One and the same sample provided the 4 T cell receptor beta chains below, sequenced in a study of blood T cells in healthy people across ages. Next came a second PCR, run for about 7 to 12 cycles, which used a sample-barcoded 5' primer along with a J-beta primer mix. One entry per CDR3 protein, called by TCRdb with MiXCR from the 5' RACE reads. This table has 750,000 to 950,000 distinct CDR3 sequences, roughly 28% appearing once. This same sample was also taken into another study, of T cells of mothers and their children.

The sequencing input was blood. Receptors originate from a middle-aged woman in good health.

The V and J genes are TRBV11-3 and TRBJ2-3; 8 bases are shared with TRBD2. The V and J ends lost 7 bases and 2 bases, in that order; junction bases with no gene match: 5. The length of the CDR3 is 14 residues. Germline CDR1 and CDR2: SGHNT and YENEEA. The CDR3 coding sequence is TGTGCCAGCACAAGCGGGGGTGCCACAGATACGCAGTATTTT. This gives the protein CASTSGGATDTQYF.

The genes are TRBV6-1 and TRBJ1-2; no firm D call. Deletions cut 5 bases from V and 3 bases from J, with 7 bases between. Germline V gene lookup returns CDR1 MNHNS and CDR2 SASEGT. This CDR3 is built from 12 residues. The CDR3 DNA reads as TGTGCCAGCAGTACTTTCGACTATGGCTACACCTTC. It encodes CASSTFDYGYTF.

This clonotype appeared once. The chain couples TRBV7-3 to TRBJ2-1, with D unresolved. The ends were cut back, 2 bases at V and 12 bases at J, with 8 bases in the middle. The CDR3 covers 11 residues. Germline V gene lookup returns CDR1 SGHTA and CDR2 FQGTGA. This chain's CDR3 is CASSLGGRQFF. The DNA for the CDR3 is TGTGCCAGCAGCTTAGGTGGAAGGCAGTTCTTC.

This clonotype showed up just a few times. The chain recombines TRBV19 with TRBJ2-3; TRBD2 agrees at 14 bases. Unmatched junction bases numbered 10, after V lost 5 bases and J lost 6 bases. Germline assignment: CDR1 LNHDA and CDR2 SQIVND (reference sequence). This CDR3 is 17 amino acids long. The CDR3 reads CASSDPGTSGGKDTQYF. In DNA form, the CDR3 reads TGTGCCAGTAGTGATCCCGGGACTAGCGGGGGCAAGGATACGCAGTATTTT.